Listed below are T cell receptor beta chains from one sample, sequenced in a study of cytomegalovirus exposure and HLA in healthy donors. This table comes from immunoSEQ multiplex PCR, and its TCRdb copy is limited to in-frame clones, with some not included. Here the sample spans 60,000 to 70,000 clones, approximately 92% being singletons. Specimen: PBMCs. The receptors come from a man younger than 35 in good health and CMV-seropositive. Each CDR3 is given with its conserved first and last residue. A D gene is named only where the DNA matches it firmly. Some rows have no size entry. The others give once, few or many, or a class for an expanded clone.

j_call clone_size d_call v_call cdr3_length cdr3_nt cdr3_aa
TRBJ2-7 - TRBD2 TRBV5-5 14 TGTGCCAGCAGCTCGATGACTAGCGGCTACGAGCAGTACTTC CASSSMTSGYEQYF
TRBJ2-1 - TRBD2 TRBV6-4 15 TGTGCCAGCAGTCATCGGGGGGGGGCTGAGAATGAGCAGTTCTTC CASSHRGGAENEQFF
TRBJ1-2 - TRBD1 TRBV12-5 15 TGTGCTAGTGGTTTGGGAGGGGGCCCTAACTATGGCTACACCTTC CASGLGGGPNYGYTF
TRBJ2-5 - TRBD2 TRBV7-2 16 TGTGCCAGCAGCTTTGCTCGGCTAGCGGGAGACGAGACCCAGTACTTC CASSFARLAGDETQYF
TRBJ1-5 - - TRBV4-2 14 TGTGCCAGCAGCCAAGATCGAGCTGGTCAGCCCCAGCATTTT CASSQDRAGQPQHF
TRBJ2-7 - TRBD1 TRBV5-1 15 TGCGCCAGCAGCTTGTCCGGACAGGCGTTCGGCGAGCAGTACTTC CASSLSGQAFGEQYF
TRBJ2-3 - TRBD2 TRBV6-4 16 TGTGCCAGCGCCCAGGCCGGCGGGGGAGGCACAGATACGCAGTATTTT CASAQAGGGGTDTQYF
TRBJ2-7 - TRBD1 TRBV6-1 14 TGTGCCAGCCCGGGGACAGGGGATAAGCGCGAGCAGTACTTC CASPGTGDKREQYF
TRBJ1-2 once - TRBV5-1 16 TGCGCCAGCAGCTTGGGCCCCCCCGGCTCGGGCTATGGCTACACCTTC CASSLGPPGSGYGYTF
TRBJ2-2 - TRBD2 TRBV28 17 TGTGCCAGCTCGGGGCGGGGACTAGCGGGAGGCACCGGGGAGCTGTTTTTT CASSGRGLAGGTGELFF
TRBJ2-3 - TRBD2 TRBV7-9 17 TGTGCCAGCAGCTTCTTAGGCGGGAGGCGGAAGACAGATACGCAGTATTTT CASSFLGGRRKTDTQYF
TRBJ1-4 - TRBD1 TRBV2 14 TGTGCCAGCGGACAGGGGGGGACAGATGAAAAACTGTTTTTT CASGQGGTDEKLFF
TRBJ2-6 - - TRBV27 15 TGTGCCAGCACCCAGCTAGTGTATGGGGCCAACGTCCTGACTTTC CASTQLVYGANVLTF
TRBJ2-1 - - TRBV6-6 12 TGTGCCGCCGGGAGTTTTTACAATGAGCAGTTCTTC CAAGSFYNEQFF
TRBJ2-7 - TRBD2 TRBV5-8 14 TGTGCCAGCAGCTCCGGGGTAGCGGGAGACGAGCAGTACTTC CASSSGVAGDEQYF
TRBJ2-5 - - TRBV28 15 TGTGCCAGCAGACTCCAGTGGGAGGCTGGGGAGACCCAGTACTTC CASRLQWEAGETQYF
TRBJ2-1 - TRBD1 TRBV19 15 TGTGCCAGTAGTATTTCAGGGGGCTATTACAATGAGCAGTTCTTC CASSISGGYYNEQFF
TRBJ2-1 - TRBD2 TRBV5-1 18 TGCGCCAGCAGCTTGGTCCCCCCCGGGACTAGCGGGACGAATGAGCAGTTCTTC CASSLVPPGTSGTNEQFF
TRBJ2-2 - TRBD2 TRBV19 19 TGTGCCAGTAGTACCCTCCCGGCTAGCGGGGGTCGAGGCACCGGGGAGCTGTTTTTT CASSTLPASGGRGTGELFF
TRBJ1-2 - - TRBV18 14 TGTGCCAGCTCACCAGAGAAGTATAACTATGGCTACACCTTC CASSPEKYNYGYTF
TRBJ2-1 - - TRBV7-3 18 TGTGCCAGCAGCCCGCGCCTCCCTGGTGAGAGCTCCTACAATGAGCAGTTCTTC CASSPRLPGESSYNEQFF
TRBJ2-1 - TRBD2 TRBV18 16 TGTGCCAGCTCACCACAGAGCGGGAGGGTCAACAATGAGCAGTTCTTC CASSPQSGRVNNEQFF
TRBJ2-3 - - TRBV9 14 TGTGCCAGCAGCGGCGGAAAGGGGGCAGATACGCAGTATTTT CASSGGKGADTQYF
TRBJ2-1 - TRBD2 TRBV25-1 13 TGTGCCACCCGGACTAGCGGGATAAATGAGCAGTTCTTC CATRTSGINEQFF
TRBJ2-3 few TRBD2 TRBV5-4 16 TGTGCCAGCAGCCCCGGGACTAGCGGGGACACAGATACGCAGTATTTT CASSPGTSGDTDTQYF
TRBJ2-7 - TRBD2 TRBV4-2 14 TGTGCCAGCAGCCAGGGACTAGGGTCCTACGAGCAGTACTTC CASSQGLGSYEQYF
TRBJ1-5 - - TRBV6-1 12 TGTGCCAGCAGTGAATTGAGGGAGCCCCAGCATTTT CASSELREPQHF
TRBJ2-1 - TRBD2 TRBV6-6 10 TGTGCCACCGGCGGGAGTGAGCAGTTCTTC CATGGSEQFF
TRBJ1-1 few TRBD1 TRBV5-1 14 TGCGCCAGCAGCTTTAAGACAGGGGCCGCTGAAGCTTTCTTT CASSFKTGAAEAFF
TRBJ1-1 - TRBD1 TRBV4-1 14 TGCGCCAGCAGCCAAGGGGACAGGGGCACTGAAGCTTTCTTT CASSQGDRGTEAFF
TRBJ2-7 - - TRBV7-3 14 TGTGCCAGCAGCCTCGGCGGCATAGCGAACGAGCAGTACTTC CASSLGGIANEQYF
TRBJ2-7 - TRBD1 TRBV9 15 TGTGCCAGCAGCGGAGGGGACAGGCCGCCTTACGAGCAGTACTTC CASSGGDRPPYEQYF
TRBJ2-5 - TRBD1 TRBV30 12 TGTGCCTGGGAGGGACAGGGAGAGACCCAGTACTTC CAWEGQGETQYF
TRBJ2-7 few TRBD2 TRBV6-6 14 TGTGCCAGCAGTTACTCGTCGCGGGAGAGTGAGCAGTACTTC CASSYSSRESEQYF
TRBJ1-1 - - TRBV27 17 TGTGCCAGCAGTTCACAGGGCAGTCTTTGGGCAGACACTGAAGCTTTCTTT CASSSQGSLWADTEAFF
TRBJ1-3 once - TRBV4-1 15 TGCGCCAGCAGCCAAGATTCAGGCTCTGGAAACACCATATATTTT CASSQDSGSGNTIYF
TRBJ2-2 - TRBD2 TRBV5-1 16 TGCGCCAGCAGCTTCGGACTAGCGGGTAACACCGGGGAGCTGTTTTTT CASSFGLAGNTGELFF
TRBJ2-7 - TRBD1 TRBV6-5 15 TGTGCCAGCAGTCCAGGGACAGGGTGGCCCTACGAGCAGTACTTC CASSPGTGWPYEQYF
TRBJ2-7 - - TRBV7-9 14 TGTGCCAGCAGCTTATCTGGGCTGTCCGCAGAGCAGTACTTC CASSLSGLSAEQYF
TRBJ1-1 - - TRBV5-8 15 TGTGCCAGCAGCCCTACAGGGACGGGGAACACTGAAGCTTTCTTT CASSPTGTGNTEAFF
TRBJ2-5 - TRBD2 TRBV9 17 TGTGCCAGCAGCGTAGCCGGGGGTCTAGCGGCCCAAGAGACCCAGTACTTC CASSVAGGLAAQETQYF
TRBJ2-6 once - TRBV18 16 TGTGCCAGCTCCCGACTTCAGGGCTCTGGGGCCAACGTCCTGACTTTC CASSRLQGSGANVLTF
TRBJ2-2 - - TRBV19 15 TGTGCCAGTAGTCCTTGGACAGCCGCTACCGGGGAGCTGTTTTTT CASSPWTAATGELFF
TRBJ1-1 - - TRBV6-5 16 TGTGCCAGCAGTTACTCCAGAACAGGGAGTGGAACTGAAGCTTTCTTT CASSYSRTGSGTEAFF
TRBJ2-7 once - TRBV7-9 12 TGTGCCAGCAGCTCGAGTGCATACGAGCAGTACTTC CASSSSAYEQYF
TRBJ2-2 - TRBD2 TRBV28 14 TGTGCCAGCACCGTCGGACTAGCTGCCGGGGAGCTGTTTTTT CASTVGLAAGELFF
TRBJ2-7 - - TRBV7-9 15 TGTGCCAGCAGCCTGACAGGCTCCAGCTCCTACGAGCAGTACTTC CASSLTGSSSYEQYF
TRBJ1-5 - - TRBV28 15 TGTGCCAGCAGTTCCCCGAAGGGGGTTCGTCAGCCCCAGCATTTT CASSSPKGVRQPQHF